What follows are 26 T cell receptor beta chains derived from one specimen sequenced in a study of metastatic and nonmetastatic thyroid tumors. Each patient came to thyroid surgery without any prior treatment (of any kind). TCRdb re-called the PCR reads with MiXCR. The sample includes approximately 23,000 clones, around 23% of them seen just once. The sequencing input was blood. These receptors all stem from a male donor with papillary thyroid cancer or a benign thyroid nodule (not recorded which). Some clones in this sample may be carry-over from other donors' samples.

This clone was recorded at least ten times. The V and J genes are TRBV9 and TRBJ2-5, with 7 positions matching TRBD2. V was pared by 4 bases and J by 3 bases, with 15 bases of the junction left unmatched. Germline V CDR1 and CDR2: SGDLS, YYNGEE. The CDR3 has 17 residues. CDR3 in amino acids: CASSPRPASGSKETQYF. DNA for the CDR3: TGTGCCAGCAGCCCCCGGCCGGCTAGCGGCTCAAAAGAGACCCAGTACTTC.

There are many counts of this clone. The rearrangement joins TRBV6-1 to TRBJ1-5, with D perhaps matching TRBD1 (6 bases). This CDR3 has 17 residues. Germline CDR1 reads MNHNS; CDR2 reads SASEGT. V lost 1 base, J lost 0 bases, and 13 bases lay in between. The CDR3 reads CASSEGTAAYSNQPQHF. CDR3 DNA sequence: TGTGCCAGCAGTGAAGGGACAGCGGCCTATAGCAATCAGCCCCAGCATTTT.

This clone was seen many times. The chain joins TRBV20-1 to TRBJ2-5; TRBD2 is a possible D gene (7 bases). Germline loops: CDR1 DFQATT, CDR2 SNEGSKA (reference sequence). Between the trimmed V and J ends, which lost 3 bases and 5 bases, there was a span of 22 bases. This CDR3 region has 16 residues. The chain's CDR3 is CSARGALGRMEETQYF. The CDR3 DNA is TGCAGTGCTAGGGGGGCGCTCGGGAGGATGGAGGAGACCCAGTACTTC.

At least ten counts were recorded for this clone. J is TRBJ1-5 and V is TRBV18, with a tentative D call TRBD1 (5 bases). The CDR3 length is 13 residues. Per germline, CDR1 KGHSH and CDR2 LQKENI. V was shortened by 3 bases and J by 4 bases, with 7 bases between the two germline ends. DNA for the CDR3: TGTGCCAGCTCACCGGCAGGGAATCAGCCCCAGCATTTT. It is translated as CASSPAGNQPQHF.

The chain is built from TRBV30 and TRBJ2-7; 12 bases agree with TRBD1. Losses at the gene ends were 2 bases for V and 6 bases for J; bases not matched to a gene: 5. Germline V gene sequence: CDR1 GTSNPN, CDR2 SVGIG (reference sequence). The CDR3 sequence is 14 residues long. CDR3 loop: CAWSIGTGGGEQYF. In nucleotides, the CDR3 is TGTGCCTGGAGTATTGGGACAGGGGGCGGCGAGCAGTACTTC.

This clone has a count of ten or more. This chain uses TRBV9 with TRBJ2-3; 9 nucleotides match TRBD2. Germline-derived CDR1 and CDR2 are SGDLS and YYNGEE. Trimming took 0 bases from V and 5 from J; bases not matched to a gene: 10. This CDR3 region has 17 residues. The CDR3 here is CASSVGISGGPGDTQYF. DNA for the CDR3: TGTGCCAGCAGCGTAGGTATTAGCGGGGGCCCCGGAGATACGCAGTATTTT.

This sequence joins TRBV4-1 and TRBJ2-7; D tentatively fits TRBD1 or TRBD2 (5 bases each). The germline CDR1 and CDR2 sequences are MGHRA and YSYEKL. Trimming took 3 bases from V and 3 from J, leaving 15 bases between them. CDR3 length: 15 residues. In DNA, the CDR3 is TGCGCCAGCAGCCATCCCGGACGGGACCTCTACGAGCAGTACTTC. The encoded protein is CASSHPGRDLYEQYF.

The sample holds many counts of this clone. The rearrangement joins TRBV6-2 or TRBV6-3 to TRBJ2-1; 14 bases fit TRBD2. Germline CDR1 is MNHEY and CDR2 is SVGEGT. With 3 bases clipped from V and 7 bases from J, the junction kept 5 bases outside the gene matches. This CDR3 has 16 residues. The CDR3 sequence is CASSYRLAGGPNEQFF. The CDR3 DNA sequence: TGTGCCAGCAGTTATAGACTAGCGGGAGGGCCGAATGAGCAGTTCTTC.

A few counts support this clone. The chain employs TRBV27 and TRBJ1-2; D is uncertain. The CDR3 is 13 amino acids. CDR1 is MNHEY and CDR2 is SMNVEV in the germline V gene (reference sequence). V dropped 6 bases and J dropped 4 bases, with 12 bases sitting between them. CDR3 coding DNA: TGTGCCAGCAGGCGGGAAGGGCTCTATGGCTACACCTTC. This gives the protein CASRREGLYGYTF.

This clone turned up a few times. A much larger clone is a single base away; this may be a read error. This chain links TRBV7-8 with TRBJ2-4, with D perhaps TRBD2 (6 bases). This CDR3 has 12 amino acids. V gave up 5 bases and J gave up 10 bases, with 12 bases separating them. The germline V gene encodes CDR1 SGHVS and CDR2 FQNEAQ. The CDR3 loop is CASSRLASIQYF. CDR3 DNA: TGTGCCAGCAGCCGGCTAGCGTCGATTCAGTACTTC.

Many counts were recorded for this clone. The chain combines TRBV12-3 or TRBV12-4 with TRBJ2-1; TRBD2 aligns across 9 bases. V gave up 5 bases and J gave up 4 bases; unmatched junction bases: 6. The CDR3 loop spans 15 amino acids. In nucleotides, the CDR3 is TGTGCCAGCAGTCTTCTAGCGGGACTTTACAATGAGCAGTTCTTC. Protein: CASSLLAGLYNEQFF.

This clone was seen ten or more times. V gene TRBV20-1 combines with J gene TRBJ2-1; TRBD2 agrees at 12 bases. Germline V gene lookup returns CDR1 DFQATT and CDR2 SNEGSKA (reference sequence). The J segment lost 7 bases and the V segment lost 7 bases, leaving 5 bases of the junction unmatched. The CDR3 runs 13 residues. CDR3 protein: CSGDGTSGNEQFF. CDR3 DNA: TGCAGTGGAGACGGGACTAGCGGGAATGAGCAGTTCTTC.

Many counts were recorded for this clone. The chain has TRBV5-1 and TRBJ1-1, with 9 bases identical to TRBD1. The CDR3 covers 14 residues. The trim removed 4 bases at V and 3 bases at J, leaving 4 bases unmatched. CDR1 and CDR2 (germline): SGHRS, YFSETQ. The CDR3 bases are TGCGCCAGCAGCACAGGGGGCTGGGACACTGAAGCTTTCTTT. The encoded protein is CASSTGGWDTEAFF.

About this clone: A read error may account for a junction end that differs from germline. The chain carries TRBV6-1 and TRBJ2-2; tentative D call: TRBD2 (5 bases). Germline CDR1 is MNHNS and CDR2 is SASEGT. The CDR3 runs to 16 residues. The CDR3 DNA reads as TGTGCCAGCAGTGAGTCTGAGACACCGAACACCGGGGAGCTGTTCTTT. Its protein is CASSESETPNTGELFF.

This clone was detected ten times or more. A much larger clone differs from this one at a single base, so this may be a read error. At the DNA level, this CDR3 is encoded by other sequences in the same sample as well. This chain links TRBV27 with TRBJ2-3; either TRBD1 or TRBD2 may fit D (5 bases each). CDR1 is MNHEY, CDR2 SMNVEV, per germline (reference sequence). This CDR3 is built from 17 residues. The CDR3 sequence: CASYGSFRGVVSDTQYF. CDR3 DNA: TGTGCTAGCTATGGATCCTTTAGGGGAGTTGTGTCAGATACGCAGTATTTT.

This clone was detected many times. The chain has TRBV5-1 and TRBJ2-5; tentative D call: TRBD1 (6 bases). CDR3 size: 13 residues. V was trimmed by 4 bases and J by 0 bases, leaving 7 bases between them. Germline V gene sequence: CDR1 SGHRS, CDR2 YFSETQ. The CDR3 sequence: CASSQGYQETQYF. The CDR3 nucleotides read TGCGCCAGCAGCCAGGGGTACCAAGAGACCCAGTACTTC.

The CDR3 DNA reads TGTGCCAGCACTTTTGGTCGTGGCGCTTCCGACGAGCAGTTCTTC. Amino acid sequence: CASTFGRGASDEQFF. This chain uses TRBV12-3 or TRBV12-4 with TRBJ2-7; D remains ambiguous. Gene TRBJ2-1 matches the end of the DNA better, so the J call may be wrong. The CDR3 runs 15 residues.

This clone was picked up many times. The CDR3: CASSPHPPVEGSNTEAFF. CDR3 nucleotide sequence: TGTGCCAGCTCACCACATCCTCCGGTGGAGGGGTCGAACACTGAAGCTTTCTTT. This chain uses TRBV18 with TRBJ1-1; tentative D call: TRBD1 (5 bases). This CDR3 has 18 amino acids. Trimming took off 1 base at V and 1 base at J, with 19 bases between the two ends. Germline V gene sequence: CDR1 KGHSH, CDR2 LQKENI.

This clone has at least ten counts. V and J are TRBV6-4 and TRBJ2-3, with 11 positions matching TRBD2. CDR1 is MRHNA and CDR2 is SNTAGT in the germline V gene. This CDR3 comprises 15 residues. With V trimmed by 3 bases and J by 8 bases, 7 bases remained unmatched. The CDR3 DNA sequence: TGTGCCAGCAGTGAGGTAGCGGGAGGGCCCAGTACGCAGTATTTT. Encoded protein: CASSEVAGGPSTQYF.

Many counts were recorded for this clone. This chain joins TRBV6-1 and TRBJ2-3; a weak D match, TRBD2 (5 bases). The CDR3 covers 14 residues. Germline CDR1 is MNHNS and CDR2 is SASEGT. The ends were cut back, 7 bases at V and 6 bases at J, with 17 bases in the middle. CDR3 residues: CASTREGVWDTQYF. The CDR3 DNA is TGTGCCAGCACCAGAGAGGGAGTCTGGGATACGCAGTATTTT.

In this sample, this clone turned up a few times. Other nucleotide sequences from this sample produce the same CDR3. The V and J genes are TRBV18 and TRBJ2-1, with a possible D match to TRBD2 (5 bases). There are 17 residues in the CDR3. Germline CDR1 reads KGHSH; CDR2 reads LQKENI. The V end lost 2 bases, the J end lost 0 bases, and 14 bases lay between the germline ends. CDR3 residues: CASSPSSGRISYNEQFF. In DNA form, the CDR3 reads TGTGCCAGCTCACCATCGAGTGGGAGAATCTCCTACAATGAGCAGTTCTTC.

This clone appeared many times. The chain recombines TRBV28 with TRBJ1-1; D not resolved. Trimming stripped 0 bases from V and 11 bases from J, with 7 bases between. The germline gives CDR1 MDHEN, CDR2 SYDVKM. The CDR3 loop spans 11 amino acids. The CDR3 DNA is TGTGCCAGCAGTTTATGGGGTGCGGCTTTCTTT. It translates to CASSLWGAAFF.

This clone was counted many times. This chain joins TRBV5-1 and TRBJ2-1, with 8 bases identical to TRBD2. V lost 7 bases, J lost 5 bases, and 8 bases stayed unmatched. This CDR3 region has 14 residues. CDR1 and CDR2 (germline): SGHRS, YFSETQ. The CDR3 DNA follows: TGCGCCAGCTCGGGGGGGGAGTGGGACAATGAGCAGTTCTTC. Protein product: CASSGGEWDNEQFF.

This clone has ten or more counts. The genes are TRBV7-8 and TRBJ1-1; D may be TRBD1 (5 bases). The ends were cut back, 4 bases at V and 4 bases at J, with 16 bases in the middle. Germline V gene lookup returns CDR1 SGHVS and CDR2 FQNEAQ. CDR3 length: 15 amino acids. The CDR3 DNA follows: TGTGCCAGCAGCTCGCCTTGGGGGACTGGCACTGAAGCTTTCTTT. Its translation is CASSSPWGTGTEAFF. Using reference TRBV7-8 and TRBJ1-1 for the parts outside the CDR3, the full variable domain is GAGVSQSPRYKVAKRGQDVALRCDPISGHVSLFWYQQALGQGPEFLTYFQNEAQLDKSGLPSDRFFAERPEGSVSTLKIQRTQQEDSAVYLCASSSPWGTGTEAFFGQGTRLTVV.

This clone came up many times. The rearrangement joins TRBV10-1 to TRBJ2-1; 11 bases match TRBD2. Germline-derived CDR1 and CDR2 are WNHNN and SYGVQD (reference sequence). This CDR3 comprises 16 residues. V shed 1 base and J 9 bases; nucleotides not matched to a gene: 8. The CDR3 protein is CASSELTSGRGGEQFF. CDR3 DNA sequence: TGCGCCAGCAGTGAGTTAACTAGCGGGAGAGGGGGTGAGCAGTTCTTC.

This clone appeared many times. Possible read error: a much larger clone is one base away. The CDR3 ends on some other residue instead of the conserved phenylalanine or tryptophan, so this is likely a read error. This rearrangement joins TRBV6-1 to TRBJ2-2; TRBD2 agrees at 7 bases. The CDR3 has 14 residues. Germline V gene sequence: CDR1 MNHNS, CDR2 SASEGT. The trim removed 7 bases at V and 4 bases at J, leaving 6 bases unmatched. The CDR3 coding sequence is TGTGCCAGCATCGATGGGGGGGTCACCGGGGAGCTGTTTTCT. It translates to CASIDGGVTGELFS.